The next 30 T cell receptor beta chains were all read from a single sample in a study of T cell responses to AZD1222 COVID-19 vaccine. The repertoire was sequenced with immunoSEQ multiplex PCR; TCRdb's copy has only in-frame clones and lacks some. The sample has roughly 120,000 clones, around 84% seen once. The sequencing here drew on peripheral blood, taken on day 0 of AZD1222 vaccination. The receptors shown here come from an adult in good health.

The chain joins TRBV10-3 to TRBJ2-1, with TRBD1 matching over 11 bases. CDR1 and CDR2 from the germline V gene are ENHRY and SYGVKD. The CDR3 has 15 residues. V shed 6 bases and J 3 bases; nucleotides not matched to a gene: 4. This chain's CDR3 is CAIRGGQGDYNEQFF. The CDR3 region has the DNA TGTGCCATCAGAGGGGGACAGGGGGACTACAATGAGCAGTTCTTC.

V usage is TRBV20-1 and J usage is TRBJ1-1; D unclear. Germline-derived CDR1 and CDR2 are DFQATT and SNEGSKA (reference sequence). This CDR3 region has 11 residues. V dropped 8 bases and J dropped 0 bases, with 7 bases sitting between them. This chain's CDR3 is CSSPVNTEAFF. The DNA for the CDR3 is TGCAGTAGTCCGGTGAACACTGAAGCTTTCTTT.

The rearrangement links TRBV15 to TRBJ2-1, with TRBD2 identical over 7 bases. V lost 3 bases and J lost 8; bases outside the gene matches: 7. From germline, CDR1 is LNHNV and CDR2 YYDKDF (reference sequence). The CDR3 consists of 14 residues. The CDR3 reads CATSSGTIRYEQFF. The CDR3 bases are TGTGCCACCAGCAGCGGGACTATCCGATATGAGCAGTTCTTC.

V gene TRBV19 combines with J gene TRBJ2-2; 10 nucleotides match TRBD2. The CDR3 is 15 residues long. J lost 1 base, V lost 11 bases, and 7 bases had no gene match. Germline CDR1 LNHDA, CDR2 SQIVND (reference sequence). The CDR3 nucleotides are TGTGCCTCCGCCCAGCGGGGGGGGAACACCGGGGAGCTGTTTTTT. Amino acid sequence: CASAQRGGNTGELFF.

The CDR3 DNA reads TGTGCCAGCAGTCCAAATTGGAGCTATGGCTACACCTTC. It translates to CASSPNWSYGYTF. The V call is TRBV6-5, the J call TRBJ1-2; D is undetermined. Germline CDR1 reads MNHEY; CDR2 reads SVGAGI. V dropped 5 bases and J dropped 4 bases, with 11 bases sitting between them. The CDR3 extends over 13 amino acids.

The gene calls are TRBV28 and TRBJ1-2; 7 bases line up with TRBD1. This CDR3 has 15 amino acids. Trimming cost V 7 bases and J 8 bases; bases outside gene matches: 16. The germline V gene has CDR1 MDHEN and CDR2 SYDVKM. This chain's CDR3 is CASNFYWETGSGYTF. The CDR3 DNA follows: TGTGCCAGCAACTTCTACTGGGAGACAGGGAGCGGCTACACCTTC.

This clone appeared once. This chain connects TRBV28 to TRBJ2-7; no definite D call. Trimming pared 2 bases from V and 3 bases from J, leaving 11 bases between. From germline, CDR1 is MDHEN and CDR2 SYDVKM. The CDR3 has 14 residues. The CDR3 is CASSLSQLGYEQYF. CDR3 in DNA: TGTGCCAGCAGTTTAAGCCAGTTGGGCTACGAGCAGTACTTC.

The V gene is TRBV27, the J gene TRBJ2-7, with D unresolved. V was shortened by 6 bases and J by 2 bases, with 11 bases between the two germline ends. Looked up from germline, CDR1 is MNHEY and CDR2 is SMNVEV (reference sequence). The CDR3 contains 13 residues. CDR3 nucleotides: TGTGCCAGCAGACGTGGTGGCCCCTACGAGCAGTACTTC. Its protein product is CASRRGGPYEQYF.

The chain links TRBV30 to TRBJ2-7, with D possibly matching TRBD2 (5 bases). Trimming shortened V by 4 bases and J by 3 bases, and 13 bases separated the two germline ends. Germline assignment: CDR1 GTSNPN and CDR2 SVGIG (reference sequence). CDR3 length equals 13 residues. The CDR3 region is CAWKSGGYYEQYF. The CDR3 DNA sequence: TGTGCCTGGAAAAGTGGAGGTTACTACGAGCAGTACTTC.

The gene calls are TRBV6-5 and TRBJ1-5; D might be TRBD1 (5 bases). Germline V gene lookup returns CDR1 MNHEY and CDR2 SVGAGI. V lost 5 bases, J lost 2 bases, and 13 bases lay in between. The CDR3 sequence is 15 residues long. CDR3 in DNA: TGTGCCAGCAGTCCCGGGGGAGGAGGCAATCAGCCCCAGCATTTT. Residues: CASSPGGGGNQPQHF.

This rearrangement joins TRBV5-1 to TRBJ1-6, with TRBD1 as a possible D gene (6 bases). The CDR3 has 15 residues. Germline V gene data show CDR1 as SGHRS and CDR2 as YFSETQ. Trimming left V 0 bases short and J 7 bases short, with 11 bases between. CDR3 DNA sequence: TGCGCCAGCAGCTTGGGGCCTACAGGGAATTCACCCCTCCACTTT. This translates into CASSLGPTGNSPLHF. The full variable domain, with the rest looked up from reference TRBV5-1 and TRBJ1-6, is KAGVTQTPRYLIKTRGQQVTLSCSPISGHRSVSWYQQTPGQGLQFLFEYFSETQRNKGNFPGRFSGRQFSNSRSEMNVSTLELGDSALYLCASSLGPTGNSPLHFGNGTRLTVT.

This sequence joins TRBV27 and TRBJ2-3; a possible D gene is TRBD2 (6 bases). From germline, CDR1 is MNHEY and CDR2 SMNVEV (reference sequence). The CDR3 runs to 15 residues. The V end was cut by 6 bases, the J end by 3 bases, with 16 bases between. The CDR3 region has the DNA TGTGCCAGCAGAGGGCGGGGCGCGGGAACAGATACGCAGTATTTT. It yields the protein CASRGRGAGTDTQYF.

The V and J genes are TRBV30 and TRBJ2-2; no definite D call. Trimming left V 2 bases short and J 0 bases short, with 7 bases between. The CDR3 runs 14 residues. CDR1 and CDR2 from the germline V gene are GTSNPN and SVGIG (reference sequence). The DNA for the CDR3 is TGTGCCTGGAGTCGTCTAGCGAACACCGGGGAGCTGTTTTTT. Its translation: CAWSRLANTGELFF.

The chain has TRBV3-1 (or the pseudogene TRBV3-2) and TRBJ1-1; D ambiguous. Trimming cost V 1 base and J 10 bases, with 13 bases left between them. Germline CDR1 reads LGHDT; CDR2 reads YNNKEL (reference sequence). The CDR3 has 13 amino acids. The chain's CDR3 is CASSQGSRVGAFF. The DNA of the CDR3 is TGTGCCAGCAGCCAAGGGTCTCGGGTGGGAGCTTTCTTT.

The chain couples TRBV6-5 to TRBJ1-6, with TRBD1 as a possible D gene (5 bases). In germline, CDR1 is MNHEY, CDR2 SVGAGI. V was clipped by 6 bases and J by 7 bases, with 16 bases between them. This CDR3 contains 15 residues. The CDR3 sequence: CASSPTGAGNSPLHF. For the CDR3, the DNA is TGTGCCAGCAGCCCCACCGGGGCGGGGAATTCACCCCTCCACTTT.

The chain joins TRBV5-1 to TRBJ1-1; TRBD1 might be the D (5 bases). Germline lookup yields CDR1 SGHRS and CDR2 YFSETQ. Trimming left V 0 bases short and J 1 base short, with 10 bases between. The CDR3 consists of 15 residues. In DNA, the CDR3 is TGCGCCAGCAGCTTGGCCGGGGCCGGGAACACTGAAGCTTTCTTT. Amino acids: CASSLAGAGNTEAFF. Full variable domain (outside the CDR3, taken from reference TRBV5-1 and TRBJ1-1): KAGVTQTPRYLIKTRGQQVTLSCSPISGHRSVSWYQQTPGQGLQFLFEYFSETQRNKGNFPGRFSGRQFSNSRSEMNVSTLELGDSALYLCASSLAGAGNTEAFFGQGTRLTVV.

The chain couples TRBV10-1 to TRBJ1-1; possibly TRBD1 for D (5 bases). The CDR3 sequence is 12 residues long. V was shortened by 3 bases and J by 8 bases, with 10 bases between the two germline ends. Per the germline V gene, CDR1 is WNHNN and CDR2 is SYGVQD (reference sequence). In DNA form, the CDR3 reads TGCGCCAGCAGTGAATATGGGGGGGAAGCTTTCTTT. It translates to CASSEYGGEAFF.

Only one count was recorded for this clone. The chain has TRBV5-4 and TRBJ2-7; 8 bases line up with TRBD2. The CDR3 length is 15 residues. Unmatched junction bases numbered 11, after V lost 4 bases and J lost 5 bases. Germline V gene lookup returns CDR1 SGHNT and CDR2 YYREEE (reference sequence). The CDR3 loop is CASSPPGGLVHEQYF. The DNA for the CDR3 is TGTGCCAGCAGCCCCCCGGGGGGGTTAGTACACGAGCAGTACTTC.

The genes are TRBV25-1 and TRBJ2-1; D unresolved. There are 13 residues in the CDR3. The germline gives CDR1 MGHDK, CDR2 SYGVNS. V lost 2 bases and J lost 12, with 14 bases in between. CDR3 loop: CASSERLESPQFF. DNA of the CDR3: TGTGCCAGCAGTGAAAGGTTGGAATCTCCGCAGTTCTTC.

This rearrangement joins TRBV6-1 to TRBJ1-5, with no clear D. Germline loops: CDR1 MNHNS, CDR2 SASEGT. V was pared by 2 bases and J by 3 bases, with 5 bases between. The length of the CDR3 is 13 residues. This chain's CDR3 is CASSEQYNQPQHF. The CDR3 nucleotides read TGTGCCAGCAGTGAACAGTACAATCAGCCCCAGCATTTT.

The chain is built from TRBV5-5 and TRBJ1-5; maybe TRBD1 (5 bases). The CDR3 covers 15 residues. The V gene's germline CDR1 is SGHKS and CDR2 YYEKEE (reference sequence). The germline V and J ends were trimmed by 3 bases and 3 bases, with 13 bases remaining between them. CDR3 residues: CASSSGAGTNQPQHF. The CDR3 DNA is TGTGCCAGCAGCTCCGGGGCAGGGACCAATCAGCCCCAGCATTTT.

The CDR3 is CAKYRQGEKAQYF. DNA of the CDR3: TGTGCCAAATACAGGCAGGGAGAGAAGGCCCAGTACTTC. V usage is TRBV2 and J usage is TRBJ2-5; perhaps D is TRBD1 or TRBD2 (5 bases each). Trimming stripped 10 bases from V and 9 bases from J, with 21 bases between. From germline, CDR1 is SNHLY and CDR2 FYNNEI. This CDR3 comprises 13 residues.

The CDR3 loop reads CASETRLYLADYEQYF. The CDR3 DNA is TGTGCCAGCGAGACTAGGCTCTACCTTGCGGACTACGAGCAGTACTTC. This chain connects TRBV28 to TRBJ2-7, with D possibly TRBD2 on 6 matching bases. V lost 8 bases, J lost 3 bases, and 23 bases lay in between. Germline CDR1 MDHEN, CDR2 SYDVKM. This CDR3 is built from 16 residues.

The rearrangement joins TRBV28 to TRBJ1-5; the match to TRBD1 covers 9 bases. CDR3 length: 16 amino acids. V shed 4 bases and J 0 bases; nucleotides not matched to a gene: 4. Germline V CDR1 and CDR2: MDHEN, SYDVKM. This CDR3 is CASSYRGLYSNQPQHF. The CDR3 DNA follows: TGTGCCAGCAGTTACAGGGGGCTTTATAGCAATCAGCCCCAGCATTTT.

The chain has TRBV6-5 and TRBJ2-7, with a possible D match to TRBD1 (6 bases). V was trimmed by 4 bases and J by 2 bases, leaving 15 bases between them. CDR1 and CDR2 (germline): MNHEY, SVGAGI. CDR3 size: 15 residues. This chain's CDR3 is CASSSPPQGTYEQYF. In nucleotides, the CDR3 is TGTGCCAGCAGTTCTCCCCCGCAGGGGACCTACGAGCAGTACTTC.

The chain has TRBV2 and TRBJ2-1; D unresolved. The ends were cut back, 8 bases at V and 0 bases at J, with 11 bases in the middle. CDR1 is SNHLY and CDR2 is FYNNEI in the germline V gene. The CDR3 covers 14 residues. The CDR3 loop is CASLQTSSYNEQFF. CDR3 nucleotide sequence: TGTGCCAGCCTCCAAACGAGCTCCTACAATGAGCAGTTCTTC.

This chain links TRBV5-8 with TRBJ1-5; 7 nucleotides agree with TRBD1. Germline CDR1 SGHTS, CDR2 YDEGEE. This CDR3 is built from 15 residues. Trimming took 0 bases from V and 3 from J; bases not matched to a gene: 3. The DNA of the CDR3 is TGTGCCAGCAGCTTGGGACAGGGAACCAATCAGCCCCAGCATTTT. Protein: CASSLGQGTNQPQHF.

V gene TRBV19 combines with J gene TRBJ1-1, with D unclear. The germline V gene encodes CDR1 LNHDA and CDR2 SQIVND (reference sequence). V was trimmed by 8 bases and J by 1 base, leaving 8 bases between them. The CDR3 covers 12 residues. The CDR3 region has the DNA TGTGCCAGTGAGCGGGAGAACACTGAAGCTTTCTTT. This gives the protein CASERENTEAFF.

The gene calls are TRBV7-2 and TRBJ2-7; no definite D call. The V and J ends lost 1 base and 6 bases respectively, with 13 bases between them. Germline V CDR1 and CDR2: SGHTA, FQGNSA. The CDR3 spans 14 residues. The chain's CDR3 is CASSLDPGIGEQYF. CDR3 nucleotides: TGTGCCAGCAGCTTAGATCCGGGTATCGGCGAGCAGTACTTC.

V gene TRBV30 combines with J gene TRBJ1-5, with a tentative D call TRBD1 (5 bases). There are 15 residues in the CDR3. V was pared by 0 bases and J by 6 bases, with 15 bases between. Germline CDR1 and CDR2: GTSNPN and SVGIG (reference sequence). The CDR3 sequence is CAWSVGGGGAQPQHF. Here the CDR3 DNA reads TGTGCCTGGAGTGTGGGTGGGGGTGGAGCTCAGCCCCAGCATTTT.